This is a list of T cell receptor beta chains from one sample in a study of vaccination effects on CD4 cells after COVID-19. Sequencing was performed with immunoSEQ multiplex PCR; in TCRdb, only in-frame clones are kept and a portion is missing. Seen here are about 27,000 clones, 72% observed once, and the top ten hold approximately 10%. These receptors have no known antigen. Sample: CD4+ T cells from PBMCs cultured with SARS-CoV-2 spike peptides, taken before COVID-19 vaccination. These receptors were obtained from a human donor who received a COVID-19 vaccine. Each CDR3 is given with its conserved first and last residue. A D gene is named only where the DNA matches it firmly. Some rows have no size entry. The others give once, few or many, or a class for an expanded clone.

>NA|TRBV4-1|13|TRBJ1-4|NA
CASSQAGEEKLFF
TGCGCCAGCAGCCAAGCAGGGGAGGAAAAACTGTTTTTT
>TRBD1|TRBV6-5|15|TRBJ2-3|NA
CASGLLGTVTDTQYF
TGTGCCAGCGGGCTCCTGGGGACAGTCACAGATACGCAGTATTTT
>TRBD1|TRBV11-3|16|TRBJ1-1|NA
CASSYAGTGVTTEAFF
TGTGCCAGCAGCTACGCCGGGACAGGGGTTACCACTGAAGCTTTCTTT
>NA|TRBV7-9|17|TRBJ1-6|few
CASSLVVPPGSRSPLHF
TGTGCCAGCAGCTTAGTAGTACCCCCTGGCAGTCGGTCACCCCTCCACTTT
>NA|TRBV27|14|TRBJ1-1|NA
CASSWGETDLVAFF
TGTGCCAGCAGTTGGGGTGAAACGGACCTAGTAGCTTTCTTT
>TRBD1|TRBV7-9|14|TRBJ1-2|once
CASTQSGGNYGYTF
TGTGCCAGCACCCAGTCAGGGGGCAACTATGGCTACACCTTC
>TRBD2|TRBV5-1|12|TRBJ2-3|NA
CASTGLVNTQYF
TGCGCCAGCACGGGACTAGTGAATACGCAGTATTTT
>NA|TRBV18|12|TRBJ1-1|NA
CASSTRGMEAFF
TGTGCCAGCTCTACGAGGGGAATGGAAGCTTTCTTT
>TRBD1|TRBV29-1|13|TRBJ2-3|NA
CSPGQGLTDTQYF
TGCAGCCCGGGACAGGGGCTCACAGATACGCAGTATTTT
>NA|TRBV20-1|11|TRBJ1-1|NA
CSASPVGEAFF
TGCAGTGCTAGTCCGGTGGGTGAAGCTTTCTTT